A selection of T cell receptor beta chains follows, all from one sample in a study of human T cells and chemical hapten exposure. MiXCR, run by TCRdb on the RACE reads, gives a single entry per CDR3 protein. Of tens of thousands of distinct CDR3 sequences detected, around 10% appear once; the ten largest clones hold 3.6%. The starting material was whole blood, obtained in connection with sensitization to the hapten diphenylcyclopropenone (DPC). Receptors originate from a middle-aged woman with alopecia areata. Some clones in this sample may be carry-over from other donors' samples. The CDR3 runs from the conserved cysteine through the conserved F or W. A D gene is named only where the DNA matches it firmly. Some rows mark clone size as missing; the rest say once, few, many or name a class of expanded clone.

D gene: TRBD1; V gene: TRBV5-1; J gene: TRBJ2-6; clone size: .; CDR3 protein: CASSSEVPGQAISGANVLTF; CDR3 DNA: TGCGCCAGCAGCTCGGAAGTCCCGGGACAGGCCATCTCTGGGGCCAACGTCCTGACTTTC
D gene: .; V gene: TRBV4-2; J gene: TRBJ1-2; clone size: many; CDR3 protein: CASSQESGVYGYTF; CDR3 DNA: TGTGCCAGCAGCCAAGAATCGGGGGTGTATGGCTACACCTTC
D gene: TRBD1; V gene: TRBV7-9; J gene: TRBJ1-2; clone size: few; CDR3 protein: CASSLRTQGLGYTF; CDR3 DNA: TGTGCCAGCAGCTTAAGAACACAGGGGCTGGGCTACACCTTC
D gene: .; V gene: TRBV11-2; J gene: TRBJ2-1; clone size: few; CDR3 protein: CASSLKGGSYNEQFF; CDR3 DNA: TGTGCCAGCAGCCTGAAAGGGGGTTCCTACAATGAGCAGTTCTTC
D gene: TRBD2; V gene: TRBV4-1; J gene: TRBJ2-1; clone size: .; CDR3 protein: CASSQDRGLAEGNEQFF; CDR3 DNA: TGCGCCAGCAGCCAAGATAGGGGCCTAGCGGAGGGGAATGAGCAGTTCTTC
D gene: .; V gene: TRBV3-1; J gene: TRBJ2-7; clone size: many; CDR3 protein: CASSPGLGGPYEQYF; CDR3 DNA: TGTGCCAGCAGCCCCGGACTAGGGGGACCCTACGAGCAGTACTTC
D gene: TRBD1; V gene: TRBV29-1; J gene: TRBJ2-5; clone size: many; CDR3 protein: CSVDRGQETQYF; CDR3 DNA: TGCAGCGTTGACAGGGGGCAAGAGACCCAGTACTTC
D gene: .; V gene: TRBV30; J gene: TRBJ2-3; clone size: few; CDR3 protein: CAWSWWGTTDTQYF; CDR3 DNA: TGTGCCTGGAGCTGGTGGGGAACCACAGATACGCAGTATTTT
D gene: TRBD1; V gene: TRBV27; J gene: TRBJ1-4; clone size: few; CDR3 protein: CATGTDNEKLFF; CDR3 DNA: TGTGCCACCGGGACAGACAATGAAAAACTGTTTTTT
D gene: TRBD1; V gene: TRBV23-1; J gene: TRBJ2-7; clone size: few; CDR3 protein: CASRGTGTTPTYEQYF; CDR3 DNA: TGCGCCAGCAGGGGGACAGGGACAACCCCGACCTACGAGCAGTACTTC
D gene: TRBD2; V gene: TRBV5-4; J gene: TRBJ2-3; clone size: few; CDR3 protein: CASSRLAGATDTQYF; CDR3 DNA: TGTGCCAGCAGCAGGCTAGCGGGGGCGACAGATACGCAGTATTTT
D gene: .; V gene: TRBV6-5; J gene: TRBJ2-5; clone size: few; CDR3 protein: CASSYSGRLYQETQYF; CDR3 DNA: TGTGCCAGCAGTTACTCGGGCAGGTTGTACCAAGAGACCCAGTACTTC
D gene: .; V gene: TRBV6-2/TRBV6-3; J gene: TRBJ1-5; clone size: .; CDR3 protein: CASSIQGTNQPQHF; CDR3 DNA: TGTGCCAGCAGTATACAGGGTACCAATCAGCCCCAGCATTTT
D gene: TRBD2; V gene: TRBV20-1; J gene: TRBJ2-1; clone size: .; CDR3 protein: CSAPHSGTSSIIEQFF; CDR3 DNA: TGCAGTGCTCCTCATTCGGGGACTAGTTCTATTATTGAGCAGTTCTTC
D gene: .; V gene: TRBV18; J gene: TRBJ2-7; clone size: .; CDR3 protein: CASNSPGVRSSYEQYF; CDR3 DNA: TGTGCCAGCAATTCCCCGGGGGTACGTAGCTCCTACGAGCAGTACTTC
D gene: TRBD2; V gene: TRBV28; J gene: TRBJ2-6; clone size: few; CDR3 protein: CASSLRRGISGANVLTF; CDR3 DNA: TGTGCCAGCAGTTTAAGGCGGGGGATCTCCGGGGCCAACGTCCTGACTTTC
D gene: TRBD1; V gene: TRBV12-3/TRBV12-4; J gene: TRBJ2-7; clone size: .; CDR3 protein: CASSFEYRGEQYF; CDR3 DNA: TGTGCCAGCAGTTTCGAATACAGGGGAGAGCAGTACTTC
D gene: TRBD1; V gene: TRBV2; J gene: TRBJ2-2; clone size: many; CDR3 protein: CARTGTGGITGELFF; CDR3 DNA: TGTGCCAGGACCGGGACAGGGGGTATCACCGGGGAGCTGTTTTTT
D gene: .; V gene: TRBV7-2; J gene: TRBJ2-2; clone size: .; CDR3 protein: CASSFETGGPTGELFF; CDR3 DNA: TGTGCCAGCAGCTTCGAGACGGGGGGCCCCACCGGGGAGCTGTTTTTT
D gene: .; V gene: TRBV20-1; J gene: TRBJ2-7; clone size: few; CDR3 protein: CSARDQRAAGGRDEQYF; CDR3 DNA: TGCAGTGCTAGAGATCAAAGGGCGGCCGGGGGGCGCGACGAGCAGTACTTC
D gene: .; V gene: TRBV20-1; J gene: TRBJ1-1; clone size: many; CDR3 protein: CSARDPGDYTEAFF; CDR3 DNA: TGCAGTGCTAGAGATCCCGGAGATTACACTGAAGCTTTCTTT
D gene: .; V gene: TRBV7-6; J gene: TRBJ1-2; clone size: many; CDR3 protein: CASSLAGGQPYGYTF; CDR3 DNA: TGTGCCAGCAGCTTAGCAGGGGGGCAGCCCTATGGCTACACCTTC
D gene: .; V gene: TRBV2; J gene: TRBJ2-7; clone size: .; CDR3 protein: CASLTGWSYEQYF; CDR3 DNA: TGTGCCAGCCTTACGGGGTGGTCCTACGAGCAGTACTTC
D gene: TRBD1; V gene: TRBV20-1; J gene: TRBJ1-2; clone size: .; CDR3 protein: CSERDSYGYTF; CDR3 DNA: TGCAGCGAACGGGACAGCTATGGCTACACCTTC
D gene: TRBD1; V gene: TRBV4-1; J gene: TRBJ1-4; clone size: .; CDR3 protein: CASSHLPGQGNEKLFF; CDR3 DNA: TGCGCCAGCAGCCATCTTCCGGGACAGGGGAATGAAAAACTGTTTTTT
D gene: .; V gene: TRBV28; J gene: TRBJ1-1; clone size: few; CDR3 protein: CASSFWGGTEAFF; CDR3 DNA: TGTGCCAGCAGTTTCTGGGGTGGCACTGAAGCTTTCTTT
D gene: .; V gene: TRBV5-4; J gene: TRBJ2-7; clone size: many; CDR3 protein: CASSLEGSYYEQYF; CDR3 DNA: TGTGCCAGCAGCTTGGAGGGCAGCTACTACGAGCAGTACTTC
D gene: .; V gene: TRBV20-1; J gene: TRBJ1-1; clone size: .; CDR3 protein: CSARPPGRGAFF; CDR3 DNA: TGCAGTGCTAGACCTCCCGGGAGGGGAGCTTTCTTT
D gene: .; V gene: TRBV7-3; J gene: TRBJ2-3; clone size: few; CDR3 protein: CASSLSRSTDTQYF; CDR3 DNA: TGTGCCAGCAGCTTAAGTCGTTCCACAGATACGCAGTATTTT
D gene: .; V gene: TRBV5-5; J gene: TRBJ1-1; clone size: many; CDR3 protein: CASSSTGRNTEAFF; CDR3 DNA: TGTGCCAGCAGCTCGACAGGCCGGAACACTGAAGCTTTCTTT
D gene: TRBD1; V gene: TRBV28; J gene: TRBJ1-3; clone size: many; CDR3 protein: CASSKYPGQGSGNTIYF; CDR3 DNA: TGTGCCAGCAGCAAATACCCGGGACAGGGGTCGGGAAACACCATATATTTT
D gene: .; V gene: TRBV5-1; J gene: TRBJ2-1; clone size: .; CDR3 protein: CASSLGQDNEQFF; CDR3 DNA: TGCGCCAGCAGCTTGGGTCAGGACAATGAGCAGTTCTTC
D gene: TRBD1; V gene: TRBV14; J gene: TRBJ2-3; clone size: many; CDR3 protein: CASSQDIRQGFTDTQYF; CDR3 DNA: TGTGCCAGCAGCCAAGATATCAGACAGGGGTTTACAGATACGCAGTATTTT
D gene: .; V gene: TRBV25-1; J gene: TRBJ2-7; clone size: few; CDR3 protein: CASSVTSGEQYF; CDR3 DNA: TGTGCCAGCAGTGTAACTTCAGGCGAGCAGTACTTC
D gene: .; V gene: TRBV11-2; J gene: TRBJ2-3; clone size: few; CDR3 protein: CASSSPVKTSTDTQYF; CDR3 DNA: TGTGCCAGCAGCTCCCCAGTGAAAACTAGCACAGATACGCAGTATTTT
D gene: .; V gene: TRBV5-6; J gene: TRBJ2-5; clone size: .; CDR3 protein: CASSLFIETQYF; CDR3 DNA: TGTGCCAGCAGCTTGTTCATCGAGACCCAGTACTTC
D gene: .; V gene: TRBV6-6; J gene: TRBJ1-1; clone size: many; CDR3 protein: CASSYDRPSEAFF; CDR3 DNA: TGTGCCAGCAGTTACGACAGGCCCAGTGAAGCTTTCTTT
D gene: TRBD1; V gene: TRBV7-2; J gene: TRBJ1-4; clone size: few; CDR3 protein: CASSLVRTGGEKLFF; CDR3 DNA: TGTGCCAGCAGCTTAGTTAGGACAGGGGGTGAAAAACTGTTTTTT
D gene: TRBD1; V gene: TRBV7-2; J gene: TRBJ1-5; clone size: many; CDR3 protein: CASSFLLDREQPQHF; CDR3 DNA: TGTGCCAGCAGCTTTTTACTGGACAGGGAGCAGCCCCAGCATTTT
D gene: .; V gene: TRBV30; J gene: TRBJ2-7; clone size: .; CDR3 protein: CAWSLWGPNYEQYF; CDR3 DNA: TGTGCCTGGAGCCTATGGGGGCCAAACTACGAGCAGTACTTC
D gene: TRBD2; V gene: TRBV7-6; J gene: TRBJ2-3; clone size: few; CDR3 protein: CASSLMREVPATQYF; CDR3 DNA: TGTGCCAGCAGCTTAATGCGGGAGGTTCCTGCTACGCAGTATTTT
D gene: TRBD2; V gene: TRBV5-1; J gene: TRBJ2-5; clone size: many; CDR3 protein: CASSLGVAGYQETQYF; CDR3 DNA: TGCGCCAGCAGCTTGGGGGTAGCGGGCTACCAAGAGACCCAGTACTTC
D gene: TRBD1; V gene: TRBV20-1; J gene: TRBJ2-1; clone size: many; CDR3 protein: CSASLAGTVNEQFF; CDR3 DNA: TGCAGTGCTAGTTTAGCCGGGACAGTCAATGAGCAGTTCTTC
D gene: TRBD1; V gene: TRBV28; J gene: TRBJ1-5; clone size: few; CDR3 protein: CASTLWGQLMVSNQPQHF; CDR3 DNA: TGTGCCAGCACCCTTTGGGGACAGCTCATGGTTAGCAATCAGCCCCAGCATTTT
D gene: TRBD1; V gene: TRBV29-1; J gene: TRBJ2-6; clone size: many; CDR3 protein: CSVELGQSPSGANVLTF; CDR3 DNA: TGCAGCGTTGAGTTGGGACAGTCACCCTCTGGGGCCAACGTCCTGACTTTC